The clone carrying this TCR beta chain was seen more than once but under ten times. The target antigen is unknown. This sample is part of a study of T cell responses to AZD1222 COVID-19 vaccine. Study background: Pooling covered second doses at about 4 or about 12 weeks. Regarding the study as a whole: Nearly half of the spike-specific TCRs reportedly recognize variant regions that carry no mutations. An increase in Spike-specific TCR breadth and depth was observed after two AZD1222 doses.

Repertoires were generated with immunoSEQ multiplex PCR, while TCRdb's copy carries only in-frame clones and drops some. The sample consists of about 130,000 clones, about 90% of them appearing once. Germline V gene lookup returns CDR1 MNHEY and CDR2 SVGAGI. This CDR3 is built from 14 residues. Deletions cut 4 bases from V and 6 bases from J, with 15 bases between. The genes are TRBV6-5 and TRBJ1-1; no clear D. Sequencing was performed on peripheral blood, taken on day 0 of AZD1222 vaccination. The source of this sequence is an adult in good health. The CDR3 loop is CASSSPRVSAEAFF. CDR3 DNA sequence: TGTGCCAGCAGTTCCCCGCGGGTATCGGCTGAAGCTTTCTTT.